This entry describes one T cell receptor (beta chain). Its target is not known. These data are taken from a study of early T cells in non-severe SARS-CoV-2 infection. Study-level information: Unpaired chains resulted from sequencing bulk RNA of unsorted whole blood.

Study-wide points: A preference for anti-spike CD8 responses marked VDJdb matching, which missed private and CD4 specificities.

Unique molecular identifiers were added to individual cDNA molecules. A single record per CDR3 protein comes from TCRdb applying MiXCR to the 5' RACE reads. This table holds roughly 120,000 distinct CDR3 sequences, under 15% found once. The CDR3 extends over 17 amino acids. CDR1 SGHRS and CDR2 YFSETQ come from the germline V gene. V was clipped by 0 bases and J by 4 bases, with 19 bases between them. The TCR sequence derives from an adult who was a healthcare worker with PCR-confirmed SARS-CoV-2 infection or an uninfected control (not recorded which). The sample comprised whole blood. The chain combines TRBV5-1 with TRBJ1-1, with D unclear. The CDR3 protein is CASSLVGGPLGGTEAFF. CDR3 coding DNA: TGCGCCAGCAGCTTGGTAGGAGGGCCGCTCGGCGGCACTGAAGCTTTCTTT. Full variable domain (missing parts from reference TRBV5-1 and TRBJ1-1): KAGVTQTPRYLIKTRGQQVTLSCSPISGHRSVSWYQQTPGQGLQFLFEYFSETQRNKGNFPGRFSGRQFSNSRSEMNVSTLELGDSALYLCASSLVGGPLGGTEAFFGQGTRLTVV.